Below, 26 T cell receptor beta chains from the same sample are listed, as sequenced in a study of blood T cell repertoires in COVID-19. Method: immunoSEQ multiplex PCR; TCRdb's copy keeps in-frame clones and lacks some. The sample has about 150,000 clones; roughly 90% are singletons. Sequenced: peripheral blood. These receptors were taken from a man in his sixties with acute or convalescent COVID-19.

The V call is TRBV5-1, the J call TRBJ2-1; 8 nucleotides align to TRBD2. The CDR3 loop spans 14 amino acids. V was pared by 6 bases and J by 6 bases, with 8 bases of the junction left unmatched. Germline lookup yields CDR1 SGHRS and CDR2 YFSETQ. The CDR3 region is CASTTGGLGNEQFF. The CDR3 region has the DNA TGCGCCAGCACGACGGGGGGGCTGGGCAATGAGCAGTTCTTC.

As regards this clone: The sample has other DNA sequences that encode this CDR3 too. The rearrangement uses TRBV30 and TRBJ1-6; 7 bases fit TRBD1. V lost 0 bases to trimming and J lost 7 bases; unmatched junction nucleotides: 0. The germline CDR1 and CDR2 sequences are GTSNPN and SVGIG (reference sequence). CDR3 length: 13 residues. Written as DNA, the CDR3 is TGTGCCTGGAGTGTACAGGGGAATTCACCCCTCCACTTT. It codes for CAWSVQGNSPLHF.

The sample holds one count of this clone. The J gene is TRBJ1-2, the V gene TRBV6-5; 7 bases line up with TRBD1. Germline CDR1 and CDR2: MNHEY and SVGAGI. The ends lost 0 bases at V and 3 bases at J; junction bases unmatched: 1. This CDR3 has 14 amino acids. CDR3 region: CASSYSGTDYGYTF. The CDR3 DNA sequence: TGTGCCAGCAGTTACTCTGGGACAGACTATGGCTACACCTTC.

The chain has TRBV3-1 (or the pseudogene TRBV3-2) and TRBJ1-1; tentatively, D is TRBD1 (6 bases). Trimming took off 4 bases at V and 0 bases at J, with 18 bases between the two ends. Germline lookup yields CDR1 LGHDT and CDR2 YNNKEL (reference sequence). The CDR3 runs to 17 residues. In DNA, the CDR3 is TGTGCCAGCAGCCCCGGGGGGGCGCGTTTACTGAACACTGAAGCTTTCTTT. It translates to CASSPGGARLLNTEAFF.

The rearrangement uses TRBV27 and TRBJ1-1, with 7 bases aligning to TRBD1. Germline V lookup: CDR1 MNHEY, CDR2 SMNVEV (reference sequence). This CDR3 region has 14 residues. J lost 0 bases, V lost 8 bases, and 6 bases had no gene match. CDR3 nucleotide sequence: TGTGCCAGCGGCCGGGGACAGATGAACACTGAAGCTTTCTTT. This encodes CASGRGQMNTEAFF.

The genes are TRBV5-6 and TRBJ1-4; D uncertain. The V gene lost 1 base and the J gene lost 3 bases, with 7 bases spanning the gap. Looked up from germline, CDR1 is SGHDT and CDR2 is YYEEEE. CDR3 length equals 14 residues. The CDR3 protein is CASSLYGPNEKLFF. CDR3 DNA sequence: TGTGCCAGCAGCTTGTATGGGCCTAATGAAAAACTGTTTTTT. The whole variable domain, remainder taken from reference TRBV5-6 and TRBJ1-4, is DAGVTQSPTHLIKTRGQQVTLRCSPKSGHDTVSWYQQALGQGPQFIFQYYEEEERQRGNFPDRFSGHQFPNYSSELNVNALLLGDSALYLCASSLYGPNEKLFFGSGTQLSVL.

This clone came up a few times. This chain links TRBV6-2 or TRBV6-3 with TRBJ1-2; D not certain. This CDR3 contains 13 residues. Trimming left V 2 bases short and J 3 bases short, with 7 bases between. Per germline, CDR1 MNHEY and CDR2 SVGEGT. In DNA form, the CDR3 reads TGTGCCAGCAGTTACCCCAGGCACTATGGCTACACCTTC. This gives the protein CASSYPRHYGYTF.

V is TRBV18 and J is TRBJ2-3; a possible D gene is TRBD2 (6 bases). V was clipped by 11 bases and J by 0 bases, with 18 bases between them. From germline, CDR1 is KGHSH and CDR2 LQKENI. The CDR3 sequence is 15 residues long. The CDR3: CASLTGGRSTDTQYF. DNA for the CDR3: TGTGCCTCCCTGACCGGGGGACGTAGCACAGATACGCAGTATTTT.

The gene calls are TRBV3-1 (or the pseudogene TRBV3-2) and TRBJ1-2; D not resolved. The germline gives CDR1 LGHDT, CDR2 YNNKEL (reference sequence). The CDR3 is 13 residues long. V dropped 8 bases and J dropped 0 bases, with 10 bases sitting between them. The CDR3 nucleotides read TGTGCCAGCCGACTTAGCCCTAACTATGGCTACACCTTC. Translation gives CASRLSPNYGYTF.

A few counts support this clone. The V call is TRBV19, the J call TRBJ1-4; D may be TRBD1 (5 bases). Trimming took off 4 bases at V and 5 bases at J, with 11 bases between the two ends. The CDR3 consists of 14 residues. Germline loops: CDR1 LNHDA, CDR2 SQIVND (reference sequence). The CDR3 reads CASSSDSFNEKLFF. The CDR3 region has the DNA TGTGCCAGTAGTAGCGACAGTTTCAATGAAAAACTGTTTTTT.

The V gene is TRBV7-6, the J gene TRBJ1-5; 10 nucleotides agree with TRBD1. V lost 3 bases, J lost 5 bases, and 1 base stayed unmatched. The CDR3 has 14 amino acids. Germline-derived CDR1 and CDR2 are SGHVS and FNYEAQ. CDR3 nucleotide sequence: TGTGCCAGCAGCTTTGGGACAGGGGATCAGCCCCAGCATTTT. Translation gives CASSFGTGDQPQHF. Based on the CDR3 plus reference TRBV7-6 and TRBJ1-5, the full variable domain is GAGVSQSPRYKVTKRGQDVALRCDPISGHVSLYWYRQALGQGPEFLTYFNYEAQQDKSGLPNDRFSAERPEGSISTLTIQRTEQRDSAMYRCASSFGTGDQPQHFGDGTRLSIL.

This clone has a single count. The chain employs TRBV6-7 and TRBJ1-6; D is uncertain. TRBV6-7 belongs to the ORF category, with a function that is uncertain. V was trimmed by 6 bases and J by 5 bases, leaving 26 bases between them. The CDR3 has 19 amino acids. The CDR3 DNA reads TGTGCCAGCAGCCAACCCAACCCGAACTCCGGGAGAAATAATTCACCCCTCCACTTT. Its protein is CASSQPNPNSGRNNSPLHF.

The chain links TRBV7-2 to TRBJ2-1; the match to TRBD2 covers 10 bases. The CDR3 runs to 15 residues. Per germline, CDR1 SGHTA and CDR2 FQGNSA. V dropped 5 bases and J dropped 6; count of bases not matched to a gene: 7. CDR3 nucleotides: TGTGCCAGCAGCAAACTAGCGGGGCCTATCAATGAGCAGTTCTTC. It yields the protein CASSKLAGPINEQFF.

There are a few counts of this clone. The genes are TRBV12-3 or TRBV12-4 and TRBJ1-5; D may be TRBD1 (5 bases). Trimming removed 8 bases at V and 10 bases at J, with 18 bases between. The CDR3 has 13 amino acids. The CDR3 sequence: CASGADIIQPQHF. As DNA, the CDR3 is TGTGCCAGCGGGGCGGATATTATACAACCCCAGCATTTT.

The V and J genes are TRBV21-1 and TRBJ2-7; the listed D gene, TRBD2, was not tested against the DNA. TRBV21-1 is noted as a pseudogene. This CDR3 is built from 16 residues. The CDR3 bases are TGTGCCAGCAGCAAAGGCGAGCCCACTCCCTTCTACGAGCAGTACTTC. Protein: CASSKGEPTPFYEQYF.

The gene calls are TRBV7-2 and TRBJ2-7, with D possibly TRBD1 on 6 matching bases. CDR3 length equals 15 residues. V lost 0 bases and J 2 bases, leaving 11 bases between the germline ends. CDR1 is SGHTA and CDR2 is FQGNSA in the germline V gene. Written as DNA, the CDR3 is TGTGCCAGCAGCTTAGCGGGGGCCGTTGCCTACGAGCAGTACTTC. Translation: CASSLAGAVAYEQYF.

The V gene is TRBV5-4, the J gene TRBJ1-2; no clear D gene. The germline gives CDR1 SGHNT, CDR2 YYREEE (reference sequence). Trimming removed 2 bases at V and 2 bases at J, with 7 bases between. This CDR3 is built from 13 residues. The CDR3 region has the DNA TGTGCCAGCAGCTTTGACACGAACTATGGCTACACCTTC. This sequence encodes CASSFDTNYGYTF.

The chain couples TRBV4-1 to TRBJ2-2; D is perhaps TRBD2 (5 bases). This CDR3 is 14 amino acids long. The V gene's germline CDR1 is MGHRA and CDR2 YSYEKL. Between the trimmed V and J ends, which lost 6 bases and 0 bases, there was a span of 8 bases. This CDR3 is CASRRVTNTGELFF. Written as DNA, the CDR3 is TGCGCCAGCAGGCGGGTAACGAACACCGGGGAGCTGTTTTTT.

The chain employs TRBV30 and TRBJ1-4, with D perhaps matching TRBD1 (6 bases). Trimming cost V 2 bases and J 4 bases, with 11 bases left between them. Germline V gene data show CDR1 as GTSNPN and CDR2 as SVGIG (reference sequence). There are 14 residues in the CDR3. For the CDR3, the DNA is TGTGCCTGGAGTATGTGGGGGCTTAATGAAAAACTGTTTTTT. Translating gives CAWSMWGLNEKLFF.

The chain recombines TRBV7-9 with TRBJ1-4; TRBD1 matches at 7 bases. V was pared by 4 bases and J by 6 bases, with 2 bases of the junction left unmatched. Looked up from germline, CDR1 is SEHNR and CDR2 is FQNEAQ (reference sequence). The CDR3 length is 13 residues. CDR3 sequence reads: CASSSTGYEKLFF. CDR3 DNA sequence: TGTGCCAGCAGCTCGACAGGGTATGAAAAACTGTTTTTT.

The rearrangement uses TRBV7-9 and TRBJ1-4, with D unresolved. This CDR3 spans 12 amino acids. The ends were cut back, 2 bases at V and 5 bases at J, with 3 bases in the middle. Germline lookup yields CDR1 SEHNR and CDR2 FQNEAQ (reference sequence). CDR3 DNA: TGTGCCAGCAGCTTACAGAATGAAAAACTGTTTTTT. Its translation: CASSLQNEKLFF.

The J gene is TRBJ1-2, the V gene TRBV6-5; 9 bases line up with TRBD1. J lost 7 bases, V lost 5 bases, and 8 bases had no gene match. Per the germline V gene, CDR1 is MNHEY and CDR2 is SVGAGI. This CDR3 spans 14 amino acids. CDR3 in amino acids: CASSNQQGAGGYTF. In DNA, the CDR3 is TGTGCCAGCAGTAATCAACAGGGGGCCGGTGGCTACACCTTC.

The V gene is TRBV7-9, the J gene TRBJ2-2; D is undetermined. Germline CDR1 is SEHNR and CDR2 is FQNEAQ (reference sequence). The CDR3 has 14 amino acids. V lost 5 bases and J 2 bases, leaving 9 bases between the germline ends. CDR3: CASSPRVNTGELFF. The CDR3 DNA is TGTGCCAGCAGCCCCCGTGTCAACACCGGGGAGCTGTTTTTT.

The chain recombines TRBV6-1 with TRBJ2-3; D is perhaps TRBD1 (5 bases). Trimming stripped 3 bases from V and 3 bases from J, with 7 bases between. This CDR3 region has 13 residues. The germline V gene has CDR1 MNHNS and CDR2 SASEGT. CDR3 nucleotide sequence: TGTGCCAGCAGTGAGACAGTTACAGATACGCAGTATTTT. Amino acid sequence: CASSETVTDTQYF.

This chain uses TRBV9 with TRBJ1-6; D possibly corresponds to TRBD1 (5 bases). Deletions cut 1 base from V and 5 bases from J, with 10 bases between. The CDR3 has 15 amino acids. Per germline, CDR1 SGDLS and CDR2 YYNGEE. The CDR3 region is CASSVTGGDNSPLHF. As DNA, the CDR3 is TGTGCCAGCAGCGTAACCGGGGGGGATAATTCACCCCTCCACTTT.

V and J are TRBV5-4 and TRBJ1-2; a weak D match, TRBD1 (6 bases). Deletions cut 2 bases from V and 6 bases from J, with 17 bases between. The length of the CDR3 is 15 residues. In germline, CDR1 is SGHNT, CDR2 YYREEE (reference sequence). Here the CDR3 reads CASSFEGQGKDGYTF. The DNA of the CDR3 is TGTGCCAGCAGCTTTGAGGGGCAGGGGAAGGATGGCTACACCTTC.